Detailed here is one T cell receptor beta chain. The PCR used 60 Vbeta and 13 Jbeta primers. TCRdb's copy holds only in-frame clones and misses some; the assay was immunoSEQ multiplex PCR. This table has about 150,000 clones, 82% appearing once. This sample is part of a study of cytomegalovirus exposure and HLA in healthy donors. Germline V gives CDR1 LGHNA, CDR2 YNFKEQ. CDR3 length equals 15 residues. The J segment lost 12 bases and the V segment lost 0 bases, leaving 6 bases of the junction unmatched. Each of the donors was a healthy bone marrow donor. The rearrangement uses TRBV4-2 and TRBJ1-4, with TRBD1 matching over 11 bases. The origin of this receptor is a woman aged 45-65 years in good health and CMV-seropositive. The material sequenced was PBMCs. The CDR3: CASSQDRTGGGELFF. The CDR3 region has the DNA TGTGCCAGCAGCCAAGACCGGACAGGGGGCGGGGAACTGTTTTTT.